This T cell receptor (beta chain) is from a study of CD8+ T cells in alopecia areata (dated by TCRdb to the late 2010s). Broadly, across the study: Skin from C3H/HeJ donors with spontaneous alopecia (roughly 6-13 months old) was grafted onto female C3H/HeJ recipients aged about 7-11 weeks. RNA was obtained with the PAXgene miRNA kit for fixed scalp, the miRNeasy kit for PBMCs, and the RNeasy kit for mouse skin. To study T cell clonal expansion in alopecia areata, the researchers applied high-throughput TCRbeta sequencing to both the C3H/HeJ mouse model and human patients. In humans, TCRbeta sequencing was performed on scalp tissue and on sorted CD4+ and CD8+ peripheral blood T cells from healthy controls and from patients with patchy or totalis/universalis alopecia areata. immunoSEQ multiplex PCR using 35 Vbeta forward primers and 13 Jbeta reverse primers was used to amplify TCRbeta CDR3 regions. Scalp clonality was compared across normal scalp (n=4), patchy alopecia areata scalp (n=8), and alopecia totalis/universalis scalp (n=8). What the study reported, not specific to this receptor: Lesional scalp, especially in alopecia totalis/universalis, showed higher clonality and more expanded CD8+ clones than normal scalp, suggesting antigenic drive. Unlike mouse skin, which is dominated by gammadelta T cells, normal human skin has resident alphabeta T cells that are also sequenced, and this complicates analysis of the scalp TCR repertoire. Shared TCR sequences between patients were less evident than in mice, which may be partly attributable to HLA diversity in the patient population.

From its cysteine to its phenylalanine, the CDR3 spans 15 amino acids. The DNA has 33 bases, all within the CDR3, and is read from base 1. In the germline V gene, CDR1 corresponds to NSHNY and CDR2 to SYGAGN. Compared with germline, V lacks 0 bases and J lacks 0 bases; bases without a gene match: 3. This clone is described as medium-sized (0.01 to 0.1%). What antigen it recognizes has not been identified. Because this receptor comes from a mouse, its gene names and germline sequences follow the mouse reference. The DNA ends 4 residues before the CDR3 does, and the rest of the CDR3 is filled in from the germline J gene. The method was the immunoSEQ multiplex PCR assay. RNA was extracted from all samples and reverse transcribed into cDNA as template for TCR sequencing. SuperScript III was used for first-strand cDNA synthesis, primed with a 2:1 mix of oligo-dT and random hexamers. A synthetic immune receptor repertoire was used to gauge amplification bias, and whatever bias remained was removed computationally. Sequencing of the libraries was done on Illumina HiSeq using 60 bp reads that spanned the CDR3 and were read from J toward V. In the authors' own workflow: Raw reads were preprocessed for error removal, and CDR3 was defined according to IMGT conventions as running from the conserved cysteine to phenylalanine. To get clonality, Shannon entropy was normalized by log2 of the number of productive unique TCRs and the result was subtracted from 1. Whether scalp clones were CD4 or CD8 was inferred by matching scalp TCRbeta sequences against CD4 and CD8 repertoires sorted from blood. As stored in TCRdb, this immuneACCESS dataset retains in-frame rearrangements with V and J assigned. A fraction of the clones does not appear; measured against another copy, unresolved V genes explain less than half of the discrepancy, and the remainder lacks a known reason. That table is the source of V, J and clone size, and D and trimming were worked out from the DNA. In this sample, around 100,000 clones appear, none counted once only. The top ten clones comprise 15% to 20% of the sample.

The sample taken for sequencing was lesional skin. The chain joins TRBV13-1 to TRBJ2-7, with 7 bases matching TRBD2. This receptor was taken from a C3H/HeJ mouse with alopecia areata. This strain of mice has MHC haplotype H2-k. The part of the CDR3 DNA that was read is TGTGCCAGCAGTGATGCCTGGGGGAGCTCCTAT. Translated, it reads CASSDAWGSSY. The whole CDR3 protein is CASSDAWGSSYEQYF.